The rows below give T cell receptor beta chains drawn from one sample of a study of CD8 T cells in ankylosing spondylitis. TCRdb reanalysed the 5' RACE reads using MiXCR and keeps one entry per CDR3 protein. The sample lists about 130,000 distinct CDR3 sequences, around 7.9% occurring once. Sequenced sample: blood, either unsorted or a sorted T cell fraction (not recorded which). The receptors shown here come from a female donor with ankylosing spondylitis or in good health (not recorded which). Both conserved end residues are part of each CDR3. A D gene is named only where the DNA matches it firmly. Some rows mark clone size as missing; the rest say once, few, many or name a class of expanded clone.

clone size,J gene,D gene,V gene,CDR3 protein,CDR3 DNA
many,TRBJ2-3,-,TRBV28,CASSRVGKGTQYF,TGTGCCAGCAGCCGGGTCGGAAAAGGTACGCAGTATTTT
many,TRBJ2-5,-,TRBV12-3/TRBV12-4,CASSLAPGTRPGETQYF,TGTGCCAGCAGTTTAGCCCCCGGGACCAGACCCGGAGAGACCCAGTACTTC
many,TRBJ1-5,-,TRBV6-4,CASSAGDLQPQHF,TGTGCCAGCAGTGCGGGGGATCTTCAGCCCCAGCATTTT
many,TRBJ2-7,-,TRBV7-8,CASSLRDASYEQYF,TGTGCCAGCAGCTTACGGGACGCCTCCTACGAGCAGTACTTC
many,TRBJ2-2,-,TRBV7-2,CASSLAHGELFF,TGTGCCAGCAGCTTAGCTCACGGGGAGCTGTTTTTT
-,TRBJ1-1,-,TRBV7-9,CASRSGELNTEAFF,TGTGCCAGCAGGTCCGGGGAGCTGAACACTGAAGCTTTCTTT
-,TRBJ2-1,-,TRBV29-1,CSVGTAGSYNEQFF,TGCAGCGTCGGGACCGCCGGCTCCTACAATGAGCAGTTCTTC
many,TRBJ2-3,-,TRBV27,CASSSLWGGDTQYF,TGTGCCAGCAGTTCCCTTTGGGGAGGAGATACGCAGTATTTT
many,TRBJ2-5,-,TRBV4-1,CASSQDRTRETQYF,TGCGCCAGCAGCCAGGACCGGACCAGGGAGACCCAGTACTTC
few,TRBJ2-5,-,TRBV12-3/TRBV12-4,CASSFPRAGETQYF,TGTGCCAGCAGTTTCCCCAGGGCGGGAGAGACCCAGTACTTC
few,TRBJ1-4,-,TRBV7-2,CASSLAHTGWTNEKLFF,TGTGCCAGCAGCTTAGCACATACAGGGTGGACTAATGAAAAACTGTTTTTT
-,TRBJ2-1,-,TRBV7-1,CASGPGPRGEQFF,TGTGCCAGCGGCCCTGGGCCCCGCGGGGAGCAGTTCTTC
many,TRBJ2-1,-,TRBV3-1,CASSQGRGNNEQFF,TGTGCCAGCAGCCAAGGGCGGGGCAACAATGAGCAGTTCTTC
medium-sized,TRBJ2-3,-,TRBV7-3,CASSLGSGITSTDTQYF,TGTGCCAGCAGCTTAGGTTCTGGCATAACTAGCACAGATACGCAGTATTTT
many,TRBJ1-4,-,TRBV29-1,CSAVGGTTNEKLFF,TGCAGCGCCGTTGGAGGGACGACTAATGAAAAACTGTTTTTT
many,TRBJ1-6,-,TRBV7-9,CASSLQGYSPLHF,TGTGCCAGCAGCTTACAGGGATATTCACCCCTCCACTTT
many,TRBJ1-1,-,TRBV5-1,CASSFLDEAFF,TGCGCCAGCAGCTTCCTAGATGAAGCTTTCTTT
many,TRBJ2-4,-,TRBV12-3/TRBV12-4,CASSLDRSISGKNIQYF,TGTGCCAGCAGTTTAGACAGGTCAATTAGCGGCAAAAACATTCAGTACTTC
many,TRBJ1-1,-,TRBV4-1,CASSQGFPSGYTEAFF,TGCGCCAGCAGCCAAGGCTTCCCCTCAGGGTACACTGAAGCTTTCTTT
-,TRBJ2-5,TRBD1,TRBV27,CASSPPGQGETQYF,TGTGCCAGCAGCCCTCCGGGACAGGGAGAGACCCAGTACTTC
many,TRBJ1-5,-,TRBV6-2/TRBV6-3,CASRPTQGGSNQPQHF,TGTGCCAGCAGACCCACACAGGGAGGAAGCAATCAGCCCCAGCATTTT
many,TRBJ1-2,TRBD1,TRBV10-3,CAISTTWDRGKSGYTF,TGTGCCATCAGTACGACCTGGGACAGGGGAAAGAGTGGCTACACCTTC
many,TRBJ2-2,TRBD2,TRBV3-1,CASSQDNGLAGTGELFF,TGTGCCAGCAGCCAAGATAACGGACTAGCGGGGACCGGGGAGCTGTTTTTT
-,TRBJ2-2,TRBD1,TRBV9,CASSASQGARTGELFF,TGTGCCAGCAGCGCCTCACAGGGGGCAAGAACCGGGGAGCTGTTTTTT
many,TRBJ1-2,-,TRBV4-1,CASSQVAYRTNYGYTF,TGCGCCAGCAGCCAAGTAGCGTACAGAACTAACTATGGCTACACCTTC
many,TRBJ2-2,-,TRBV9,CASSVVGQGDGELFF,TGTGCCAGCAGCGTAGTGGGGCAGGGTGACGGGGAGCTGTTTTTT
many,TRBJ1-4,TRBD1,TRBV6-1,CASVAGQGSVKLFF,TGTGCCAGTGTGGCGGGACAGGGTTCTGTAAAACTGTTTTTT
many,TRBJ1-6,-,TRBV2,CASSAGAWNSPLHF,TGTGCCAGCAGCGCAGGGGCTTGGAATTCACCCCTCCACTTT
many,TRBJ1-1,-,TRBV29-1,CSATLNTEAFF,TGCAGCGCCACACTGAACACTGAAGCTTTCTTT
many,TRBJ1-1,-,TRBV20-1,CSVNRDLGLSNTEAFF,TGCAGTGTTAACCGGGACCTGGGTCTGTCGAACACTGAAGCTTTCTTT
many,TRBJ2-5,-,TRBV12-3/TRBV12-4,CASSLGWGTQYF,TGTGCCAGCAGTTTAGGCTGGGGGACCCAGTACTTC
many,TRBJ2-1,TRBD2,TRBV29-1,CRARLAGYNEQFF,TGCAGGGCCCGTCTAGCGGGCTACAATGAGCAGTTCTTC
many,TRBJ2-1,TRBD2,TRBV29-1,CSAERGGDEQFF,TGCAGCGCCGAGCGGGGGGGGGATGAGCAGTTCTTC
few,TRBJ1-1,-,TRBV27,CATAARGVPEAFF,TGTGCCACTGCGGCCCGGGGGGTCCCTGAAGCTTTCTTT
-,TRBJ1-1,-,TRBV6-1,CASSEAWAAEAFF,TGTGCCAGCAGTGAAGCCTGGGCGGCTGAAGCTTTCTTT
many,TRBJ2-7,-,TRBV7-9,CASSLGEGYEQYF,TGTGCCAGCAGCTTAGGAGAAGGCTACGAGCAGTACTTC
many,TRBJ1-5,-,TRBV12-3/TRBV12-4,CASSLVEDQPQHF,TGTGCCAGCAGTTTAGTAGAGGATCAGCCCCAGCATTTT
many,TRBJ2-7,TRBD1,TRBV12-3/TRBV12-4,CASRKGGAMYEQYF,TGTGCCAGCAGAAAAGGGGGCGCGATGTACGAGCAGTACTTC
many,TRBJ1-1,-,TRBV29-1,CSVVQAHTEAFF,TGCAGCGTTGTCCAGGCCCACACTGAAGCTTTCTTT
-,TRBJ1-1,-,TRBV19,CASNPGPMNTEAFF,TGTGCCAGTAATCCAGGGCCCATGAACACTGAAGCTTTCTTT
many,TRBJ1-1,TRBD1,TRBV2,CASSEEGTGYTEAFF,TGTGCCAGCAGTGAAGAGGGGACAGGGTACACTGAAGCTTTCTTT
many,TRBJ1-6,-,TRBV7-2,CASSQGGENSPLHF,TGTGCCAGCAGCCAAGGGGGGGAGAATTCACCCCTCCACTTT
-,TRBJ2-5,TRBD1,TRBV20-1,CSARPGQGGLQETQYF,TGCAGTGCTAGACCCGGACAGGGTGGGCTGCAAGAGACCCAGTACTTC